The TCR beta chain described here comes from a study of cytomegalovirus exposure and HLA in healthy donors (dated by TCRdb to 2017 to 2019). Study-wide context: According to an earlier analysis of 587 of the donors, 200 million or so T cells yielded approximately 120 million unique TCR beta sequences and 276 Gb of sequence data. Roughly 290 gigabases of sequencing data and about 92 million unique TCR sequences made up an early release that covered several hundred HLA-typed donors. The genetic ancestry cluster associated with self-reported Caucasian donors included around four fifths of the approximately 430 genotyped donors. The study was designed to test whether signatures of past pathogen exposure could be identified by cataloging public T cell receptors. The T cell repertoires of several hundred subjects were profiled by immunosequencing and related to cytomegalovirus serostatus. A separate validation cohort of roughly 120 different subjects was used in addition to the approximately 640-subject first cohort. The study combined high-throughput TCR immunosequencing, statistical association of individual TCRs with disease status, and machine learning to predict cytomegalovirus infection status. To study patterns of TCR occurrence, a later analysis re-analyzed previously published TCR beta repertoires from just over 650 donors and added high-resolution HLA genotyping. The later analysis used no new phenotypic data to find candidate immune exposures, relying instead on TCR beta sequences and their occurrence across donors. In an earlier analysis of roughly 600 of the donors, high-throughput TCR beta sequencing was used to judge whether each TCR beta V gene segment behaved as functional or pseudogenic. Donor age, sex, ethnicity and CMV serostatus were compiled together with the repertoire data. A later genetic analysis took genome-wide SNP genotypes for about 60% of the roughly 670 donors and used that subset as a discovery cohort. Every discovery cohort repertoire had been produced on one sequencing platform. HLA typing covered class I and class II loci at four-digit resolution. The number of typed donors differed by locus: about 629-640 for A, B, C, DRB1 and DQB1; approximately 520 for DQA1; roughly 600 for DPA1; and 400 to 480 for DPB1. Because of strong linkage in the cohort, 4 to 6 DR-DQ haplotypes were treated as single units for association and clustering. Among a few hundred genotyped donors of the cohort, an average of 235,054 unique TCR beta nucleotide sequences were sequenced per donor, around 20% of them non-productive. What the work shows at the level of the full study, not this receptor alone: At a false discovery rate of 0.05, a later analysis linked some 17,000 TCR beta sequences to specific HLA alleles. While some public TCRs were present in many individuals, most TCR sequences turned up only very rarely across donors. Compared with the approximately 600-donor mean, donors in an Asian-associated ancestry cluster had fewer N-insertions in productive TCRs, according to a later genetic analysis. A cluster of highly shared sequence variants was judged likely to represent a technical artifact of the sequencing pipeline. An earlier analysis of some 590 of the donors showed that most TCR beta V segments appeared in productive rearrangements either about 87% or about 30% of the time, which broadly matched IMGT annotations. Correlated functional status among segregating V segments might be attributable to linkage disequilibrium, but an unknown experimental factor could not be ruled out. When HLA alleles, especially DR and DQ, strongly co-occurred, attributing TCR associations to individual alleles was difficult. The classifier was reported to diagnose cytomegalovirus status with high specificity and sensitivity in both the original cohort and the validation cohort. HLA typing was unavailable for some donors at each locus, so association tests used only the typed subset. In a later analysis, HLA-associated TCR beta chains showed more clonal expansion and lower generation probabilities than non-associated chains that were equally common. In the study, 164 TCR beta chains were listed as associated with cytomegalovirus. In this cohort, only TCR beta chains were sequenced, and detectable features were limited by the absence of alpha or paired-chain data. For the cohort, immune exposure information was limited to CMV serostatus. It was suggested by the authors that the approach could potentially be generalized to other disease states and immunological phenotypes. In a later analysis, several top co-occurrence clusters were reported to appear linked to parvovirus B19, influenza, CMV and Epstein-Barr virus. In a later analysis, the rate of TCR association differed among HLA loci, with DRB1 alleles having the most associated TCRs and HLA-C alleles having the fewest. A further reported finding was that TCR beta sequences accurately predicted the HLA-A and HLA-B alleles for most subjects in the first cohort. Because counts were too low, approximately 18 rarely observed V segments, including chromosome 9 orphons, were excluded from the earlier analysis of roughly 580 of the donors. A few of the identified cytomegalovirus-associated TCR beta chains were confirmed in vitro to be specific for cytomegalovirus antigens. Presence/absence analyses assumed roughly uniform sequencing depth across donors, an assumption that may not hold. A later genetic analysis associated a missense DCLRE1C variant with V-gene and J-gene trimming of TCR beta chains, and an independent cohort replicated the association. The 87-base-pair reads could not distinguish some IMGT-functional V segments, including TRBV6-2 and TRBV6-3, so those segments were excluded. A later analysis found that most CMV-associated TCR beta chains appeared HLA-restricted, with HLA associations seemingly driven largely by CMV exposure.

Clipping removes 2 bases from V and 0 bases from J, with 4 as the unmatched junction base count. The CDR1 and CDR2 encoded by the germline V gene are LGHNA and YSLEER. The CDR3 contains 16 residues, cysteine and phenylalanine counted. Of the read, only the CDR3 DNA is kept; its 48 bases are in frame from base 1. The library was generated by the immunoSEQ multiplex PCR assay. For the multiplex PCR, a mixture combining 60 forward primers for TCR Vbeta segments and 13 reverse primers for TCR Jbeta segments was used. A multiplex PCR assay on genomic DNA amplified the CDR3 region of rearranged TCR beta genes. The amplified TCR beta libraries were sequenced on the Illumina HiSeq System as 87-base-pair reads. The study's own analysis went as follows. A later analysis tallied around 80 million unique TCR beta chains across the 666 repertoires, and about 12 million of those chains were shared by two or more donors. Raw reads were error-corrected and collapsed into unique sequences with a nearest-neighbor algorithm that merged closely related sequences to remove PCR and sequencing errors. To assign V, D and J gene segments, CDR3 sequences were aligned to IMGT reference sequences. For a sequence to be retained, a match of at least six nucleotides to both a V gene segment and a J gene segment was required. Rearrangements were classified as productive when the CDR3 lacked stop codons and remained in frame with V and J, and all other rearrangements were classified as non-productive. Following IMGT convention, CDR3 was defined as the stretch from the second conserved V-encoded cysteine to the conserved J-encoded phenylalanine. The earlier analysis of about 610 of the donors excluded sequences that lacked an unambiguous match to a single V gene segment. In an earlier analysis of a few hundred of the donors, V segments were called functional above 56.7% productive rearrangements and were called segregating when the between-donor standard deviation exceeded 5%. To diagnose cytomegalovirus status from the catalog of TCR beta chain sequences, a statistical classification framework was built. A later analysis assigned V and J genes by comparing TCR nucleotide sequences with IMGT/GENE-DB human TR gene sequences. Using the TCRdist pipeline, a later analysis assigned CDR3 sequences along with most-parsimonious VDJ recombination scenarios. A later analysis defined each TCR beta chain by its CDR3 amino acid sequence plus V-gene family, and excluded reads lacking a unique V-gene family. As a way to deal with suspected cross-contamination and a sequencing artifact, a later analysis dropped under 600 nucleotide sequences that were highly shared and had low generation probability. For each public chain, a later analysis derived a clonal expansion index from normalized ranks of inferred template counts within each repertoire. In a later analysis, generation probabilities were computed with a VDJ recombination model fitted to out-of-frame rearrangements, and the resulting probabilities were checked against IGoR. A later analysis scored TCR-TCR, TCR-HLA and TCR-CMV co-occurrence with hypergeometric tests, applying a repertoire-size bias correction to TCR pairs. In a later analysis, false discovery rates were estimated by permuting HLA or CMV assignments 20 times. In a later analysis, co-occurring TCRs were grouped using DBSCAN, and TCRdist sequence similarity was added for clustering within HLA-allele-positive subsets. For co-occurrence clustering, repertoires with fewer than 30,000 or more than 120,000 public chains were excluded, along with a handful of repertoires with anomalous nucleotide sharing. TCRdb limited this immuneACCESS table to in-frame rearrangements with V and J called. A share of clones is missing; checked studies link under half to unresolved V genes, and the rest is unexplained. V and J calls plus clone size are reproduced from that table; the DNA served to infer D and trimming. The sample records some 170,000 clones, 77% of which are singletons. 1.5% to 2% of the sample belongs to the ten largest clones.

The cohort was made up of hundreds of healthy bone marrow donors. At the time of sampling, all cohort members were nominally healthy, though unrecorded immune exposures were likely present. The donor tested CMV seronegative, placing the donor among the 300 to 450 seronegative members of the cohort. Every donor gave a peripheral blood sample, and the peripheral blood mononuclear cells from that sample were used for TCR beta sequencing. The Qiagen DNeasy Blood Extraction Kit was used to extract genomic DNA from the blood cell samples. On this clone itself: What this receptor recognizes is not known. There are no base qualities to consult, and no much larger clone falls within one base.

The sample consisted of PBMCs. The clonotype was recovered from a woman between 25 and 40 years old in good health and CMV-seronegative. The chain uses TRBV4-3 and TRBJ2-4; the junction holds 7 bases that match TRBD1. The CDR3 protein is CASSQRDSLAKNIQYF. The nucleotide sequence reads TGCGCCAGCAGCCAACGGGACAGTCTAGCCAAAAACATTCAGTACTTC.